The 29 T cell receptor beta chains given below trace back to one sample, sequenced in a study of T cell repertoires in aging, cancer and after chemotherapy. The template was genomic DNA from peripheral blood, not RNA. A mixed TRB-A/B primer pool amplified rearranged TRB by multiplex touch-down PCR. TCRdb re-called the multiplex PCR reads with MiXCR, one entry per CDR3 protein. The top ten clones hold about 50% of a sample with about 4,500 distinct CDR3 sequences, 26% of them seen once. The sample taken for sequencing was blood. The receptor set was obtained from a human donor with a blood cancer.

This clonotype was counted between two and nine times. The chain is built from TRBV6-6 and TRBJ1-4; 7 positions match TRBD1. CDR1 and CDR2 (germline): MNHNY, SVGAGI (reference sequence). Trimming removed 5 bases from V and 5 bases from J; junction bases left unmatched: 8. The CDR3 runs to 15 residues. Here the CDR3 DNA reads TGTGCCAGCAGTCCCAGGGACAGTTTAAATGAAAAACTGTTTTTT. Protein sequence: CASSPRDSLNEKLFF.

A note on this clonotype: Sequence at one end of the junction differs from germline and may be a read error. The chain has TRBV6-1 and TRBJ2-7, with 9 bases that match TRBD2. Looked up from germline, CDR1 is MNHNS and CDR2 is SASEGT. The CDR3 covers 13 residues. The CDR3 region is CASSSGTSLEEYF. The DNA for the CDR3 is TGTGCCAGCAGCTCCGGGACTAGCCTCGAGGAGTACTTC.

This clonotype was found a few times. The chain combines TRBV6-5 with TRBJ1-6; 7 bases fit TRBD1. This CDR3 is built from 14 residues. The V segment lost 4 bases and the J segment 7 bases; nucleotides outside the gene matches: 4. The germline V gene has CDR1 MNHEY and CDR2 SVGAGI. The CDR3, as DNA: TGTGCCAGCAGTTTAACAGGGGAAAATTCACCCCTCCACTTT. Translating it yields CASSLTGENSPLHF.

The rearrangement uses TRBV27 and TRBJ1-2; the match to TRBD1 covers 7 bases. Looked up from germline, CDR1 is MNHEY and CDR2 is SMNVEV (reference sequence). J lost 5 bases, V lost 5 bases, and 8 bases had no gene match. This CDR3 has 14 amino acids. The CDR3 here is CASSPPGQSYGYTF. CDR3 DNA sequence: TGTGCCAGCAGTCCTCCGGGACAGAGTTATGGCTACACCTTC.

This clonotype was counted only a few times. This chain connects TRBV15 to TRBJ2-7; 11 nucleotides match TRBD1. CDR1 and CDR2 from the germline V gene are LNHNV and YYDKDF (reference sequence). The CDR3 is 14 residues long. The V gene end was trimmed by 2 bases and the J gene end by 6 bases; junction bases not matched to a gene: 3. CDR3 bases: TGTGCCACCAGCAGATCGGGACAGGGGGGCGAGCAGTACTTC. Protein product: CATSRSGQGGEQYF.

This clonotype was observed a handful of times. The CDR3 region has the DNA TGTGCCAGCTCACCAGGGTATAGCAATCAGCCCCAGCATTTT. Its translation is CASSPGYSNQPQHF. The V gene is TRBV18, the J gene TRBJ1-5; D ambiguous. This CDR3 has 14 residues. V was clipped by 2 bases and J by 0 bases, with 5 bases between them. The germline V gene has CDR1 KGHSH and CDR2 LQKENI.

The chain joins TRBV13 to TRBJ2-3; 8 nucleotides line up with TRBD2. Germline loops: CDR1 PRHDT, CDR2 FYEKMQ (reference sequence). V shed 6 bases and J 2 bases; nucleotides not matched to a gene: 4. This CDR3 has 14 residues. The CDR3 coding sequence is TGTGCCAGCAGTAAGACTAGCGACACAGATACGCAGTATTTT. This sequence encodes CASSKTSDTDTQYF.

This clonotype was recorded only once. The genes are TRBV20-1 and TRBJ2-5; 13 nucleotides align to TRBD2. The CDR3 has 18 amino acids. The germline V gene has CDR1 DFQATT and CDR2 SNEGSKA (reference sequence). V was pared by 4 bases and J by 2 bases, with 13 bases of the junction left unmatched. This CDR3 is CSAKTGTSGEWPQETQYF. The CDR3, as DNA: TGCAGTGCTAAAACCGGGACTAGCGGGGAGTGGCCTCAAGAGACCCAGTACTTC.

This clonotype is medium-sized. The CDR3: CSVESTDGYTF. Here the CDR3 DNA reads TGCAGCGTTGAATCGACCGACGGCTACACCTTC. V usage is TRBV29-1 and J usage is TRBJ1-2, with D uncertain. The V end was cut by 2 bases, the J end by 8 bases, with 9 bases between. This CDR3 comprises 11 residues. The germline gives CDR1 SQVTM, CDR2 ANQGSEA.

This clonotype was counted between two and nine times. The gene calls are TRBV20-1 and TRBJ2-1, with 14 bases identical to TRBD2. The CDR3 sequence is 16 residues long. In germline, CDR1 is DFQATT, CDR2 SNEGSKA (reference sequence). V shed 5 bases and J 5 bases; nucleotides not matched to a gene: 8. The DNA of the CDR3 is TGCAGTGCTGATGGGGGACTAGCGGGGGCCGACAATGAGCAGTTCTTC. This codes for CSADGGLAGADNEQFF.

This clonotype has only a few counts. The chain recombines TRBV19 with TRBJ1-6; no definite D call. Between the trimmed V and J ends, which lost 10 bases and 5 bases, there was a span of 15 bases. The CDR3 spans 14 residues. Germline CDR1 and CDR2: LNHDA and SQIVND (reference sequence). The CDR3 sequence: CATQGVPDNSPLHF. The CDR3, as DNA: TGTGCCACCCAAGGCGTTCCAGATAATTCACCCCTCCACTTT.

The V and J genes are TRBV12-3 or TRBV12-4 and TRBJ1-6; 8 bases line up with TRBD1. The CDR3 sequence is 16 residues long. The ends lost 6 bases at V and 3 bases at J; junction bases unmatched: 7. DNA for the CDR3: TGTGCCAGCAGGCCGACAGGGGCGAACTATAATTCACCCCTCCACTTT. Amino acids: CASRPTGANYNSPLHF.

The chain joins TRBV11-3 to TRBJ1-4; D is perhaps TRBD1 (5 bases). The V gene lost 6 bases and the J gene lost 0 bases, with 11 bases spanning the gap. Looked up from germline, CDR1 is SGHNT and CDR2 is YENEEA. The CDR3 spans 15 residues. CDR3 coding DNA: TGTGCCAGCAGACGGGACGGCACAACTAATGAAAAACTGTTTTTT. Amino acids: CASRRDGTTNEKLFF.

The rearrangement joins TRBV19 to TRBJ1-5; perhaps TRBD1 as D (5 bases). Trimming took 7 bases from V and 0 from J, leaving 16 bases between them. Germline assignment: CDR1 LNHDA and CDR2 SQIVND (reference sequence). The CDR3 is 16 amino acids. The CDR3, as DNA: TGTGCCAGTACCCGAACAGGACTTTATAGCAATCAGCCCCAGCATTTT. This encodes CASTRTGLYSNQPQHF.

V usage is TRBV19 and J usage is TRBJ2-3; 8 bases are shared with TRBD2. The CDR3 runs 15 residues. The junction had 9 bases not matched to a gene; V was cut back by 9 bases and J by 1 base. Germline V gene sequence: CDR1 LNHDA, CDR2 SQIVND (reference sequence). CDR3 sequence (DNA): TGTGCCAGCAGCCCCGGGGGGGCGGGCACAGATACGCAGTATTTT. This gives the protein CASSPGGAGTDTQYF.

This clonotype is medium-sized by share. The J gene is TRBJ2-3, the V gene TRBV19, with 7 bases aligning to TRBD2. Germline assignment: CDR1 LNHDA and CDR2 SQIVND (reference sequence). The junction had 8 bases not matched to a gene; V was cut back by 4 bases and J by 1 base. The length of the CDR3 is 16 residues. CDR3 region: CASSTDSAGRTDTQYF. The CDR3 nucleotides read TGTGCCAGTAGTACCGACTCAGCGGGACGCACAGATACGCAGTATTTT. Full variable domain (remainder filled in from reference TRBV19 and TRBJ2-3): DGGITQSPKYLFRKEGQNVTLSCEQNLNHDAMYWYRQDPGQGLRLIYYSQIVNDFQKGDIAEGYSVSREKKESFPLTVTSAQKNPTAFYLCASSTDSAGRTDTQYFGPGTRLTVL.

This chain uses TRBV4-1 with TRBJ2-7; TRBD2 agrees at 7 bases. CDR3 length equals 15 residues. Germline CDR1 is MGHRA and CDR2 is YSYEKL. Germline trimming cut 1 base from V and 2 bases from J; bases unmatched to any gene: 5. CDR3 amino acids: CASSQGGGVPYEQYF. The CDR3 DNA reads as TGCGCCAGCAGCCAAGGGGGGGGAGTTCCCTACGAGCAGTACTTC.

This clonotype occurred a few times. V is TRBV12-3 or TRBV12-4 and J is TRBJ2-3, with 8 nucleotides matching TRBD2. Trimming at V came to 4 bases and at J to 0 bases, leaving 6 bases not matched to a gene. The CDR3 is 16 amino acids. CDR3 loop: CASSSGSGGSTDTQYF. Written as DNA, the CDR3 is TGTGCCAGCAGTTCCGGCAGCGGGGGAAGCACAGATACGCAGTATTTT.

Relative to its sample, this clonotype is medium-sized. This chain joins TRBV19 and TRBJ1-2; weak D call: TRBD1 (6 bases). The CDR3 runs to 16 residues. The V gene lost 5 bases and the J gene lost 0 bases, with 16 bases spanning the gap. The germline V gene encodes CDR1 LNHDA and CDR2 SQIVND (reference sequence). CDR3 loop: CASSQTGWNPNYGYTF. In DNA form, the CDR3 reads TGTGCCAGTAGTCAGACAGGATGGAACCCTAACTATGGCTACACCTTC.

The chain recombines TRBV14 with TRBJ1-6; D perhaps matches TRBD1 (5 bases). Germline CDR1 is SGHDN and CDR2 is FVKESK. This CDR3 has 13 amino acids. The V gene lost 4 bases and the J gene lost 13 bases, with 14 bases spanning the gap. The CDR3, as DNA: TGTGCCAGCAGCCCGGGACTCGGGCGGCCCCTCCACTTT. Protein product: CASSPGLGRPLHF.

The chain employs TRBV6-5 and TRBJ2-7; D might be TRBD1 (6 bases). The CDR3 consists of 14 residues. V shed 5 bases and J shed 4 bases, with 15 bases lying between them. Germline V CDR1 and CDR2: MNHEY, SVGAGI. The CDR3, as DNA: TGTGCCAGCAGTGAAACAGGGTGGGGATACGAGCAGTACTTC. Amino acids: CASSETGWGYEQYF.

V is TRBV7-2 and J is TRBJ1-3; tentative D call: TRBD1 (6 bases). Trimming cost V 4 bases and J 2 bases, with 12 bases left between them. Per the germline V gene, CDR1 is SGHTA and CDR2 is FQGNSA. The CDR3 length is 15 residues. DNA for the CDR3: TGTGCCAGCAGCTCGGACAGAGCACCTGGAAACACCATATATTTT. This translates into CASSSDRAPGNTIYF.

The V call is TRBV7-9, the J call TRBJ2-5; D ambiguous. The germline V gene encodes CDR1 SEHNR and CDR2 FQNEAQ (reference sequence). There are 16 residues in the CDR3. Trimming stripped 6 bases from V and 1 base from J, with 18 bases between. The CDR3 DNA sequence: TGTGCCAGCAGTTACGAGACCAGCCGGCCCCAAGAGACCCAGTACTTC. Encoded protein: CASSYETSRPQETQYF.

This clonotype was observed a few times. The chain uses TRBV19 and TRBJ1-5, with D possibly TRBD1 on 5 matching bases. The CDR3 extends over 14 amino acids. Germline lookup yields CDR1 LNHDA and CDR2 SQIVND (reference sequence). Trimming left V 7 bases short and J 1 base short, with 11 bases between. The CDR3 loop is CASMLEGSNQPQHF. For the CDR3, the DNA is TGTGCCAGTATGTTGGAGGGGAGCAATCAGCCCCAGCATTTT.

This clonotype is medium-sized (0.01 to 0.1%) in the sample. The J gene is TRBJ1-1, the V gene TRBV6-5; 9 nucleotides agree with TRBD1. This CDR3 contains 17 residues. Germline V gene data show CDR1 as MNHEY and CDR2 as SVGAGI. J gave up 0 bases and V 1 base, and 6 bases lay outside the gene matches. The DNA for the CDR3 is TGTGCCAGCAGTTACTGGGGACAGGGAGATCTGAACACTGAAGCTTTCTTT. Translating gives CASSYWGQGDLNTEAFF.

This clonotype is deemed medium-sized. This rearrangement joins TRBV6-1 to TRBJ1-2, with unresolved D. Germline-derived CDR1 and CDR2 are MNHNS and SASEGT. V lost 3 bases to trimming and J lost 2 bases, with 22 bases between them. There are 18 residues in the CDR3. Written as DNA, the CDR3 is TGTGCCAGCAGTGATCCCCACATATCTCTCAGATCCAACTATGGCTACACCTTC. Translated, it gives CASSDPHISLRSNYGYTF.

In its sample, this clonotype is medium-sized (0.01 to 0.1%). The chain links TRBV11-3 to TRBJ2-7, with 7 bases fitting TRBD2. The CDR3 loop spans 15 amino acids. V shed 1 base and J 6 bases; nucleotides not matched to a gene: 9. Germline V CDR1 and CDR2: SGHNT, YENEEA. The CDR3 coding sequence is TGTGCCAGCAGCTTAGGTGGGGAGGGCTACGGCGAGCAGTACTTC. Residues: CASSLGGEGYGEQYF.

Only a few counts were recorded for this clonotype. The V gene is TRBV12-3 or TRBV12-4, the J gene TRBJ1-1, with 8 bases fitting TRBD1. V lost 4 bases, J lost 2 bases, and 6 bases stayed unmatched. The CDR3 length is 15 residues. This CDR3 is CASSYDGQGNTEAFF. For the CDR3, the DNA is TGTGCCAGCAGTTACGACGGACAGGGCAACACTGAAGCTTTCTTT.

This chain connects TRBV20-1 to TRBJ2-1, with D hard to call. The CDR3 totals 12 residues. Germline-derived CDR1 and CDR2 are DFQATT and SNEGSKA (reference sequence). V lost 7 bases and J lost 0, with 7 bases in between. In nucleotides, the CDR3 is TGCAGTGGAGGCTTCTCCTACAATGAGCAGTTCTTC. It specifies CSGGFSYNEQFF.